This T cell receptor (beta chain) was sequenced for a study of radiation and T cells in renal cell carcinoma. The method was immunoSEQ multiplex PCR; TCRdb's version includes in-frame clones alone and lacks a portion of them. The sample holds about 58,000 clones, roughly four fifths seen once. Time point in this sample: blood 2 weeks post-SBRT. Regarding treatment: 15 Gy SBRT to primary tumor, nephrectomy 4 weeks later. The patient's renal cell carcinoma had clear cell pathology. The CDR3 contains 15 residues. Germline loops: CDR1 KGHSH, CDR2 LQKENI. Losses at the gene ends were 3 bases for V and 4 bases for J; bases not matched to a gene: 7.

The TCR sequence derives from a man between 60 and 75 years old with renal cell carcinoma. The sample consisted of blood, taken from a patient whose treatment included radiotherapy and nephrectomy. The chain combines TRBV18 with TRBJ1-2; 8 bases agree with TRBD1. The CDR3 loop is CASSPPGQGPYGYTF. The CDR3 coding sequence is TGTGCCAGCTCACCGCCTGGACAGGGTCCCTATGGCTACACCTTC.